Shown below are 26 T cell receptor beta chains from a single sample sequenced in a study of T cells after yellow fever vaccination. TCRdb reanalysed the 5' RACE reads using MiXCR and keeps one entry per CDR3 protein. The table has approximately 510,000 distinct CDR3 sequences, 21% seen once. Sequencing used PBMCs, obtained approximately 22 days after the first yellow fever vaccination. The receptors shown here come from a man in his late teens or twenties who received the YFV17D yellow fever vaccine.

Written as DNA, the CDR3 is TGTGCCAGCAGCTTAATACAGGGACAAGAGACCCAGTACTTC. It yields the protein CASSLIQGQETQYF. V and J are TRBV7-9 and TRBJ2-5, with D tentatively TRBD1 (6 bases). Per the germline V gene, CDR1 is SEHNR and CDR2 is FQNEAQ (reference sequence). Trimming cost V 2 bases and J 2 bases, with 9 bases left between them. This CDR3 comprises 14 residues.

The chain is built from TRBV6-1 and TRBJ2-5, with a tentative D call TRBD2 (6 bases). V was shortened by 2 bases and J by 1 base, with 11 bases between the two germline ends. Germline values: CDR1 MNHNS, CDR2 SASEGT. This CDR3 has 15 amino acids. The CDR3 loop is CASSEYGGTQETQYF. Written as DNA, the CDR3 is TGTGCCAGCAGTGAATATGGGGGGACCCAAGAGACCCAGTACTTC.

On this clonotype itself: One end of the junction varies from germline; a read error may be responsible. V gene TRBV7-7 combines with J gene TRBJ2-1; TRBD2 matches at 9 bases. The CDR3 extends over 16 amino acids. CDR1 is SSHAT and CDR2 is FNYEAQ in the germline V gene (reference sequence). CDR3 protein: CASSDLAAGGSIEQFF. The CDR3 bases are TGTGCTAGCAGCGACCTTGCGGCGGGGGGGAGCATTGAGCAGTTCTTC.

This clonotype was counted a few times. The chain has TRBV2 and TRBJ1-2; D gene uncertain. This CDR3 region has 11 residues. CDR1 and CDR2 from the germline V gene are SNHLY and FYNNEI. V was cut by 7 bases and J by 2 bases, with 5 bases left in between. The CDR3 here is CASNGNYGYTF. The CDR3 coding sequence is TGTGCCAGCAACGGGAACTATGGCTACACCTTC.

This clonotype showed up just a few times. This chain uses TRBV19 with TRBJ2-1; D call uncertain. The CDR3 runs 13 residues. The V end lost 3 bases, the J end lost 9 bases, and 12 bases lay between the germline ends. Germline-derived CDR1 and CDR2 are LNHDA and SQIVND (reference sequence). CDR3 DNA: TGTGCCAGTAGTATCAAGGCAGTTTTTGAGCAGTTCTTC. It codes for CASSIKAVFEQFF.

The chain uses TRBV7-2 and TRBJ2-7, with D maybe TRBD1 (5 bases). Trimming pared 5 bases from V and 2 bases from J, leaving 16 bases between. Germline V gene lookup returns CDR1 SGHTA and CDR2 FQGNSA. The CDR3 runs 15 residues. CDR3 in DNA: TGTGCCAGCAGCCGCATGCTGCAGGGCGCCTACGAGCAGTACTTC. It encodes CASSRMLQGAYEQYF.

This clonotype was seen a handful of times. This rearrangement joins TRBV7-2 to TRBJ2-4; perhaps TRBD2 as D (5 bases). This CDR3 has 12 residues. V was shortened by 3 bases and J by 8 bases, with 8 bases between the two germline ends. Germline CDR1 and CDR2: SGHTA and FQGNSA. The CDR3 spells CASSFNGDIQYF. In DNA, the CDR3 is TGTGCCAGCAGCTTCAACGGGGACATTCAGTACTTC.

This clonotype was seen a few times. This chain uses TRBV7-2 with TRBJ2-1; TRBD2 agrees at 7 bases. The ends lost 0 bases at V and 15 bases at J; junction bases unmatched: 11. The CDR3 has 14 residues. CDR1 and CDR2 from the germline V gene are SGHTA and FQGNSA. CDR3 nucleotide sequence: TGTGCCAGCAGCTTAGCCCTTGGACTAGGCCCGCTGTTCTTC. This translates into CASSLALGLGPLFF.

V usage is TRBV20-1 and J usage is TRBJ2-1; a weak D match, TRBD2 (6 bases). The CDR3 consists of 14 residues. Trimming left V 5 bases short and J 10 bases short, with 21 bases between. From germline, CDR1 is DFQATT and CDR2 SNEGSKA (reference sequence). CDR3 nucleotide sequence: TGCAGTGCTGTGGACTACGGGGCTGCGCGGGAGCAGTTCTTC. Translated, it gives CSAVDYGAAREQFF.

This clonotype was counted between two and nine times. The chain employs TRBV18 and TRBJ2-3; D not resolved. There are 14 residues in the CDR3. V lost 1 base and J 3 bases, leaving 8 bases between the germline ends. Germline CDR1 KGHSH, CDR2 LQKENI. CDR3 in amino acids: CASSPRLFTDTQYF. The DNA of the CDR3 is TGTGCCAGCTCACCACGGTTATTTACAGATACGCAGTATTTT.

This clonotype was found a few times. The CDR3 region has the DNA TGCAGTGCTAGAGGGCGGATTGGAAGCGGGGGGGCGGATACGCAGTATTTT. Amino acids: CSARGRIGSGGADTQYF. V usage is TRBV20-1 and J usage is TRBJ2-3, with 10 bases that match TRBD2. The germline V gene has CDR1 DFQATT and CDR2 SNEGSKA (reference sequence). J lost 6 bases, V lost 1 base, and 13 bases had no gene match. The length of the CDR3 is 17 residues.

The chain couples TRBV7-9 to TRBJ1-1; D call uncertain. Deletions cut 10 bases from V and 1 base from J, with 25 bases between. Germline V gene data show CDR1 as SEHNR and CDR2 as FQNEAQ (reference sequence). The CDR3 length is 17 residues. The chain's CDR3 is CATISQLADVRNTEAFF. The CDR3 DNA reads as TGTGCCACCATATCCCAGCTCGCCGACGTTAGGAACACTGAAGCTTTCTTT. The whole variable domain, remainder taken from reference TRBV7-9 and TRBJ1-1, is DTGVSQNPRHKITKRGQNVTFRCDPISEHNRLYWYRQTLGQGPEFLTYFQNEAQLEKSRLLSDRFSAERPKGSFSTLEIQRTEQGDSAMYLCATISQLADVRNTEAFFGQGTRLTVV.

The chain is built from TRBV5-4 and TRBJ2-2; 9 bases map to TRBD2. The CDR3 totals 16 residues. The J segment lost 1 base and the V segment lost 4 bases, leaving 5 bases of the junction unmatched. The V gene's germline CDR1 is SGHNT and CDR2 YYREEE (reference sequence). The CDR3 loop is CASSPQLAGNTGELFF. DNA for the CDR3: TGTGCCAGCAGCCCTCAACTAGCGGGGAACACCGGGGAGCTGTTTTTT.

This clonotype was counted many times. The CDR3 loop reads CASIPPPTGGTEAFF. The CDR3, as DNA: TGTGCCAGCATTCCCCCCCCCACGGGAGGCACTGAAGCTTTCTTT. The rearrangement uses TRBV12-3 or TRBV12-4 and TRBJ1-1; D ambiguous. Trimming cost V 7 bases and J 4 bases, with 19 bases left between them. This CDR3 has 15 residues.

Points on this clonotype: A read error may produce the germline difference seen at one junction end. The V and J genes are TRBV7-9 and TRBJ2-2; no definite D call. The CDR3 spans 14 residues. In germline, CDR1 is SEHNR, CDR2 FQNEAQ (reference sequence). CDR3 sequence (DNA): TGTGCCAGCAGGTCTTTCGCGAACACCCGGGAGCTGTTTTTT. The encoded protein is CASRSFANTRELFF. The full variable domain, its missing parts supplied by reference TRBV7-9 and TRBJ2-2, is DTGVSQNPRHKITKRGQNVTFRCDPISEHNRLYWYRQTLGQGPEFLTYFQNEAQLEKSRLLSDRFSAERPKGSFSTLEIQRTEQGDSAMYLCASRSFANTRELFFGEGSRLTVL.

This clonotype was seen many times. V usage is TRBV15 and J usage is TRBJ1-1; D is ambiguous. CDR1 is LNHNV, CDR2 YYDKDF, per germline (reference sequence). Trimming removed 0 bases at V and 2 bases at J, with 7 bases between. CDR3 length: 14 residues. The CDR3 DNA reads TGTGCCACCAGCAGAGATGGAGGAAACACTGAAGCTTTCTTT. It yields the protein CATSRDGGNTEAFF.

This clonotype was detected only a few times. One end of the junction varies from germline; a read error may be responsible. V usage is TRBV7-7 and J usage is TRBJ2-1; TRBD1 aligns across 12 bases. Germline V gene sequence: CDR1 SSHAT, CDR2 FNYEAQ (reference sequence). The CDR3 length is 16 residues. The CDR3 sequence is CASSLGRGQGADEQFF. The CDR3 nucleotides are TGTGCTAGCAGCTTAGGCCGGGGACAGGGGGCCGATGAGCAGTTCTTC.

The J gene is TRBJ2-4, the V gene TRBV11-2; tentative D call: TRBD2 (6 bases). CDR3 length equals 17 residues. CDR1 SGHAT and CDR2 FQNNGV come from the germline V gene. Trimming took off 7 bases at V and 0 bases at J, with 19 bases between the two ends. CDR3 sequence (DNA): TGTGCCAGCACCCCCGGAGCGGGCGGTTTAGCCAAAAACATTCAGTACTTC. Protein: CASTPGAGGLAKNIQYF.

This clonotype appeared a single time. The V and J genes are TRBV7-2 and TRBJ1-5; 9 nucleotides align to TRBD1. Germline CDR1 SGHTA, CDR2 FQGNSA. V trimming: 5 bases; J trimming: 6 bases; junction bases outside the gene matches: 8. The CDR3 is 15 residues long. The CDR3 reads CASSPGQGMGQPQHF. In DNA, the CDR3 is TGTGCCAGCAGCCCGGGACAGGGTATGGGTCAGCCCCAGCATTTT.

This clonotype occurred a few times. The rearrangement links TRBV4-1 to TRBJ2-1; 8 positions agree with TRBD2. Germline loops: CDR1 MGHRA, CDR2 YSYEKL. This CDR3 has 17 residues. The trim removed 4 bases at V and 4 bases at J, leaving 12 bases unmatched. This CDR3 reads CASSLGLAGMGYNEQFF. CDR3 nucleotides: TGCGCCAGCAGCCTTGGACTAGCTGGTATGGGTTACAATGAGCAGTTCTTC.

This chain connects TRBV27 to TRBJ1-2, with D possibly matching TRBD1 (6 bases). The CDR3 extends over 14 amino acids. Trimming pared 5 bases from V and 6 bases from J, leaving 16 bases between. Germline V gives CDR1 MNHEY, CDR2 SMNVEV (reference sequence). The CDR3 loop reads CASSVTGTHDGYTF. DNA of the CDR3: TGTGCCAGCAGTGTGACAGGAACCCATGATGGCTACACCTTC.

The J gene is TRBJ1-1, the V gene TRBV12-3 or TRBV12-4, with TRBD1 identical over 8 bases. V lost 5 bases to trimming and J lost 6 bases; unmatched junction nucleotides: 8. This CDR3 comprises 14 residues. The CDR3 spells CASSQTGAGAEAFF. In DNA, the CDR3 is TGTGCCAGCAGTCAGACAGGGGCCGGGGCTGAAGCTTTCTTT.

This clonotype appeared a few times. The chain carries TRBV6-5 and TRBJ1-5; TRBD1 is a possible D gene (5 bases). Germline assignment: CDR1 MNHEY and CDR2 SVGAGI. The CDR3 is made up of 17 amino acids. Trimming took 1 base from V and 0 from J, leaving 13 bases between them. In DNA, the CDR3 is TGTGCCAGCAGTTACTGGGGGAACTCTTATAGCAATCAGCCCCAGCATTTT. It specifies CASSYWGNSYSNQPQHF.

This chain connects TRBV7-2 to TRBJ2-2, with D unresolved. V was pared by 5 bases and J by 7 bases, with 11 bases between. Germline V gene data show CDR1 as SGHTA and CDR2 as FQGNSA. CDR3 length: 13 amino acids. CDR3 region: CASSPPYSGELFF. CDR3 in DNA: TGTGCCAGCAGCCCCCCCTACAGCGGGGAGCTGTTTTTT.

This clonotype appeared a few times. V gene TRBV7-8 combines with J gene TRBJ2-3; D might be TRBD1 or TRBD2, each matching 5 bases. Trimming stripped 3 bases from V and 9 bases from J, with 22 bases between. CDR1 and CDR2 from the germline V gene are SGHVS and FQNEAQ. The CDR3 runs 16 residues. This CDR3 reads CASSLNRDREWYTQYF. CDR3 DNA sequence: TGTGCCAGCAGCTTGAATAGGGACCGAGAGTGGTACACGCAGTATTTT.

The chain is built from TRBV24-1 and TRBJ2-3; no clear D gene. The CDR3 length is 13 residues. The germline V gene encodes CDR1 KGHDR and CDR2 SFDVKD. With 1 base removed from V and 6 bases from J, the gap between germline ends came to 7 bases. CDR3 protein: CATSDLKADTQYF. The CDR3 DNA follows: TGTGCCACCAGTGATTTAAAGGCGGATACGCAGTATTTT.